The clone carrying this T cell receptor beta chain appeared a single time. TCRdb reprocessed the RT-PCR reads via MiXCR and lists one record per CDR3 protein. This table holds around 700,000 distinct CDR3 sequences, 13% to 15% found once. The CDR3 runs 12 residues. Germline lookup yields CDR1 SGHTA and CDR2 FQGNSA. V was clipped by 5 bases and J by 9 bases, with 11 bases between them. Sequenced sample: memory CD4+ T cells from blood. The V gene is TRBV7-2, the J gene TRBJ2-1, with D unresolved. The clonotype comes from a female donor in good health, serving as a healthy control. CDR3 sequence: CASSRDTGEQFF. The CDR3, as DNA: TGTGCCAGCAGCCGCGACACTGGTGAGCAGTTCTTC.